This T cell receptor (beta chain) was recorded in a study of blood T cell repertoires in COVID-19 (dated by TCRdb to 2019 to 2021). In terms of the full investigation: Samples covering the acute and convalescent phases of COVID-19 were provided by collaborators in the United States, Italy and Spain. The material from the prospective study consisted of cDNA or gDNA derived from T cells, B-cell-depleted T cells, or PBMCs. The dataset comprised deeply sampled blood TCRbeta repertoires from subjects exposed to, actively infected with, or recovered from COVID-19. A freely available public database, intended as a resource for researchers studying the immune response to SARS-CoV-2, is where the repertoires were released. Samples were obtained from the ongoing ImmuneRACE study (first 160 participants) and from 950 to 1,500 subjects provided by 6 global collaborators. A de-identified subject ID, COVID-19 status, age in years and sex were almost always included in the sample metadata. HLA class I and class II types, where available, came from metadata supplied by the sample provider rather than from assay-based typing. Summary of the overall study and its limitations: The amount of clinical and demographic metadata varied by source and participant and was provided uncurated.

TCRbeta CDR3 regions were amplified from genomic DNA by means of the immunoSEQ Assay, a bias-controlled multiplex PCR. As for the authors' bioinformatics: The number of nucleated cells in each sample was estimated from the amplification of reference gene primers within the assay. Sequence reads were collapsed and filtered to measure the absolute abundance of every unique TCRbeta CDR3 rearrangement. For each sample, productive Simpson clonality was calculated by taking the square root of Simpson's diversity index across productive rearrangements. TCRdb's version of the immuneACCESS table is confined to in-frame rearrangements and falls short of the full clone set. An unresolved V gene accounts for under half of the shortfall where checked; the remainder is of unknown origin. The DNA gave D and trimming, while V, J and clone size come from that table. In all, the sample holds hundreds of thousands of clones, and 65% to 85% of those were seen once. In total, the top ten clones hold less than 11% of the sample.

Spanning cysteine to phenylalanine, the CDR3 consists of 13 amino acids. Only the CDR3 part of the read is kept: 39 bases, read in frame from the first base. The V and J ends are trimmed by 5 bases and 1 base, leaving 8 bases between them. Of note for this clone: The clone's antigen remains unknown. Per-base qualities were not stored, and no clone one base away is much larger. At the DNA level, this CDR3 is encoded by other sequences in the same sample as well.

The collaborating institutions used their own protocols to collect whole blood in K2EDTA tubes. For TCRbeta analysis, collaborator samples were shipped as frozen whole blood, as isolated PBMCs, or as DNA extracted from either sample type. The TCR sequence derives from a woman older than 75 with acute or convalescent COVID-19. This receptor chain uses TRBV12-3 or TRBV12-4 and TRBJ1-1; a tentative D match to TRBD1 spans 5 bases. Sample: peripheral blood. The DNA is as follows: TGTGCCAGCAGTCTGACAGAGAACACTGAAGCTTTCTTT. Translated, this is CASSLTENTEAFF.